These 2 T cell receptor beta chains came from one sample sequenced in a study of cytomegalovirus exposure and HLA in healthy donors. Researchers ran the PCR with 60 Vbeta and 13 Jbeta primers. TCRdb keeps only in-frame clones here, not all; method: immunoSEQ multiplex PCR. The sample lists about 180,000 clones, about four fifths occurring once. Material for sequencing was PBMCs. The receptors shown here come from a man aged 40-49 years in good health and CMV-seronegative.

The sample holds one count of this clone. This chain joins TRBV15 and TRBJ1-1; TRBD1 might be the D (5 bases). There are 12 residues in the CDR3. CDR1 is LNHNV, CDR2 YYDKDF, per germline (reference sequence). Trimming took off 3 bases at V and 7 bases at J, with 9 bases between the two ends. CDR3 bases: TGTGCCACCAGCAGGGATACAGGTGAAGCTTTCTTT. Its protein product is CATSRDTGEAFF.

This chain joins TRBV7-9 and TRBJ1-1; 9 bases align to TRBD1. Germline V lookup: CDR1 SEHNR, CDR2 FQNEAQ (reference sequence). The CDR3 runs 15 residues. Trimming took 1 base from V and 4 from J; bases not matched to a gene: 4. CDR3 loop: CASSLETGGGTEAFF. The DNA for the CDR3 is TGTGCCAGCAGCTTAGAGACAGGGGGAGGCACTGAAGCTTTCTTT.